This T cell receptor beta chain was found in a study of Graves' ophthalmopathy and Graves' hyperthyroidism. Overall study context: Before any treatment, peripheral blood was taken at the initial diagnosis. General study results and limits: The authors also found most expanded thyroid clonotypes above 0.001 frequency in blood.

This CDR3 spans 15 amino acids. CDR1 and CDR2 from the germline V gene are SGHAT and FQNNGV. V lost 2 bases and J lost 2, with 9 bases in between. As the template, RNA transcripts were used to amplify TCR beta CDR3 regions. Amplification began with first-round RT-PCR using HTBI primers, then second-round multiplex PCR was performed. TCRdb reprocessed the multiplex PCR reads with MiXCR, giving one entry per CDR3 protein. Of under 250,000 distinct CDR3 sequences listed, 20% to 25% were seen once; the top ten hold roughly 40%. Ophthalmopathy was moderately-to-severely active, CAS at least 3, NOSPECS at least 4, lasting under 3 months. Excluded: other autoimmune disease, uncontrolled infection, pregnancy or lactation. This clonotype occurred many times. Its antigen is not identified.

The chain carries TRBV11-2 and TRBJ2-2; D is possibly TRBD2 (5 bases). The TCR was taken from a woman aged 50 to 65 with Graves' ophthalmopathy. The sample taken for sequencing was peripheral blood. The DNA for the CDR3 is TGTGCCAGCAGCTTACAAGCGGTTAACACCGGGGAGCTGTTTTTT. Translated, it gives CASSLQAVNTGELFF. The whole variable domain, filled in from reference TRBV11-2 and TRBJ2-2, reads EAGVAQSPRYKIIEKRQSVAFWCNPISGHATLYWYQQILGQGPKLLIQFQNNGVVDDSQLPKDRFSAERLKGVDSTLKIQPAKLEDSAVYLCASSLQAVNTGELFFGEGSRLTVL.